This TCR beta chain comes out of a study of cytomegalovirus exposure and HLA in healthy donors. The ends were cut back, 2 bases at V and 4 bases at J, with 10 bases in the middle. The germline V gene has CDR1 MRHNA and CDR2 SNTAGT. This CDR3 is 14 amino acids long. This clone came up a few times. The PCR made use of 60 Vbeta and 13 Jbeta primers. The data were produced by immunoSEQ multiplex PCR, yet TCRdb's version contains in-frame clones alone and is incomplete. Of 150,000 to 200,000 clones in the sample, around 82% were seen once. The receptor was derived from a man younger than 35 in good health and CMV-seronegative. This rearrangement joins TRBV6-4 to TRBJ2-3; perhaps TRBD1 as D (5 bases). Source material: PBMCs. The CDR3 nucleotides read TGTGCCAGCAGTGACGGCAGGGATTCAGATACGCAGTATTTT. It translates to CASSDGRDSDTQYF.